This T cell receptor beta chain came from a study of blood T cell repertoires in COVID-19. Study-wide context: There were acute and convalescent COVID-19 samples, and they came from the United States, Italy and Spain.

TCRdb's table, derived via immunoSEQ multiplex PCR, lists solely in-frame clones and lacks some. Here the sample spans fewer than 500,000 clones, 81% being singletons. The germline gives CDR1 MNHEY, CDR2 SMNVEV (reference sequence). The CDR3 runs 19 residues. V shed 2 bases and J 0 bases; nucleotides not matched to a gene: 11. The sequenced sample consisted of peripheral blood. V gene TRBV27 combines with J gene TRBJ2-7; 12 bases align to TRBD2. The sequence came from a human donor with acute or convalescent COVID-19. The donor label of this sample is uncertain. The CDR3 loop reads CASSLRAPLAGGSSYEQYF. Written as DNA, the CDR3 is TGTGCCAGCAGTTTACGAGCGCCGCTAGCGGGGGGGAGCTCCTACGAGCAGTACTTC.